This record covers a single TCR beta chain. Distinct nucleotide sequences in the sample also encode this CDR3. The data derive from a study of control samples from healthy donors and cancer patients. Some clones are missing from TCRdb's copy, which holds only in-frame ones; the method was immunoSEQ multiplex PCR. The sample holds 150,000 or so clones, roughly 95% seen once. Germline CDR1 reads SGHRS; CDR2 reads YFSETQ. Trimming removed 0 bases from V and 0 bases from J; junction bases left unmatched: 3. The CDR3 length is 16 residues. The sequencing input was blood. The TCR comes from a woman aged 55 to 70 in good health. The V call is TRBV5-1, the J call TRBJ1-2; the match to TRBD1 covers 9 bases. The CDR3 reads CASSLGGTGTNYGYTF. The CDR3 DNA is TGCGCCAGCAGCTTGGGCGGGACAGGGACTAACTATGGCTACACCTTC.